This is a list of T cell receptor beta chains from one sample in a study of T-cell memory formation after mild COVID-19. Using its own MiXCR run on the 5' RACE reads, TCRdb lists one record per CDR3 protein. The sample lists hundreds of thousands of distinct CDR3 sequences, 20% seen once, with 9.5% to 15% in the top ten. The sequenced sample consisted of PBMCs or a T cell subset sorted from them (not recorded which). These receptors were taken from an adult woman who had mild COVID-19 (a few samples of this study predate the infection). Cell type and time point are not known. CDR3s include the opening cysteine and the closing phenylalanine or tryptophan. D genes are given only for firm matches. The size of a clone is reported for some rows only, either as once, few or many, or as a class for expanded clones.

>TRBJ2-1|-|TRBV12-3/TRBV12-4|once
TGTGCCAGCGGCCAGGGGGGATTTTTATACAATGAGCAGTTCTTC
CASGQGGFLYNEQFF
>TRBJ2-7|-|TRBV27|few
TGTGCCAGCAGTTCCCGGCTAGGGGAACGCTACGAGCAGTACTTC
CASSSRLGERYEQYF
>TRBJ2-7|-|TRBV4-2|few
TGTGCCAGCAGCCAAGCCTTTGGGTTATCCTACGAGCAGTACTTC
CASSQAFGLSYEQYF
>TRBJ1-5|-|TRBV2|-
TGTGCCAGCGGGGGGGCCGACAGAATAAATCAGCCCCAGCATTTT
CASGGADRINQPQHF
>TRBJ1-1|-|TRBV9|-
TGTGCCAGCAGCGTAGCTGCGGGGCCCACTGAAGCTTTCTTT
CASSVAAGPTEAFF
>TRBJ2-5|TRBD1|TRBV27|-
TGTGCCAGCAGTTTTGGGACAGGGTTTTCGGGAGAGACCCAGTACTTC
CASSFGTGFSGETQYF
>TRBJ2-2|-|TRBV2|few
TGTGCCAGCAGTGAATTGGGTTGGGTGGCCGGGGAGCTGTTTTTT
CASSELGWVAGELFF
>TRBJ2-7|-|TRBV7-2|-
TGTGCCAGCAGCTTAAGAGTGTCAGGTCTCGACGAGCAGTACTTC
CASSLRVSGLDEQYF
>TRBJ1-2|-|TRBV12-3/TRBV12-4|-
TGTGCCAGCAGTTTTGAGTGGTCGGCCCCTTTGGATGGCTACACCTTC
CASSFEWSAPLDGYTF
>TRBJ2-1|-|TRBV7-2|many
TGTGCCAGCAGCTTAAGGGGGAGACTAGTTTTTGACTACAATGAGCAGTTCTTC
CASSLRGRLVFDYNEQFF
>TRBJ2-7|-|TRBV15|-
TGTGCCACCAGCTTACGGGGTTTCCCCTACGAGCAGTACTTC
CATSLRGFPYEQYF
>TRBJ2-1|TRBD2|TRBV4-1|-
TGCGCCAGCAGCCAAGTCGACCTAGCGGGGGGTCTGGATGAGCAGTTCTTC
CASSQVDLAGGLDEQFF
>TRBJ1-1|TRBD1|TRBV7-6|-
TGTGCCAGCAGCGGCTACAGGGGCACTGAAGCTTTCTTT
CASSGYRGTEAFF
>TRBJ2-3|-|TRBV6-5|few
TGTGCCAGCAGTTGGCACAGGATGACTAGCACAGATACGCAGTATTTT
CASSWHRMTSTDTQYF